Listed below are T cell receptor beta chains from one sample, sequenced in a study of control samples from healthy donors and cancer patients. Here immunoSEQ multiplex PCR was the method, and the copy in TCRdb shows in-frame clones only, minus some. The data show about 110,000 clones, with over 75% seen just once and 4% to 4.5% held by the top ten. The specimen was blood. The receptors come from a human donor in good health. The donor label of this sample is uncertain. Both conserved end residues are part of each CDR3. A D gene is named only where the DNA matches it firmly. Size is stated for part of the rows, as once, few or many counts, or as a class when the clone is expanded.

j_call,v_call,clone_size,d_call,cdr3_aa,cdr3_nt
TRBJ2-1,TRBV11-1,-,-,CASSQEKSSEQFF,TGTGCCAGCAGCCAGGAAAAGTCCTCTGAGCAGTTCTTC
TRBJ1-1,TRBV9,-,-,CASSVGGGAGDTEAFF,TGTGCCAGCAGCGTAGGGGGCGGGGCGGGGGACACTGAAGCTTTCTTT
TRBJ2-3,TRBV18,few,-,CASSQVGNTDTQYF,TGTGCCAGCTCACAAGTGGGAAACACAGATACGCAGTATTTT
TRBJ1-4,TRBV5-4,once,-,CASSLGDMAFEKLFF,TGTGCCAGCAGCTTGGGGGACATGGCTTTTGAAAAACTGTTTTTT
TRBJ1-2,TRBV6-6,-,-,CASSYSNLQGQGYTF,TGTGCCAGCAGTTACTCGAATCTCCAGGGGCAGGGCTACACCTTC
TRBJ2-7,TRBV28,-,TRBD1,CASSLVPGTGISWASYEQYF,TGTGCCAGCAGTTTAGTTCCCGGGACAGGGATAAGTTGGGCCTCCTACGAGCAGTACTTC
TRBJ1-2,TRBV25-1,once,TRBD1,CASSETGGKYYGYTF,TGTGCCAGCAGTGAGACAGGGGGCAAGTACTATGGCTACACCTTC
TRBJ1-2,TRBV5-6,-,TRBD1,CASSLVEGQPLGYTF,TGTGCCAGCAGCTTGGTTGAGGGACAGCCCCTTGGCTACACCTTC
TRBJ1-5,TRBV7-2,-,TRBD1,CASRPGGRSNQPQHF,TGTGCCAGCAGACCAGGGGGCAGGAGCAATCAGCCCCAGCATTTT
TRBJ1-1,TRBV6-6,-,-,CASSYSTTNTEAFF,TGTGCCAGCAGTTACTCGACAACTAACACTGAAGCTTTCTTT
TRBJ2-7,TRBV12-3/TRBV12-4,-,-,CASSSGFPSEQYF,TGTGCCAGCAGCTCGGGGTTCCCATCAGAGCAGTACTTC
TRBJ1-1,TRBV11-2,-,-,CASSLGPGADTEAFF,TGTGCCAGCAGCTTAGGCCCAGGGGCAGACACTGAAGCTTTCTTT
TRBJ1-3,TRBV20-1,-,-,CSADLGGTIYF,TGCAGTGCGGACCTTGGGGGCACCATATATTTT
TRBJ1-5,TRBV11-2,-,-,CASSLRGNNQPQHF,TGTGCCAGCAGCTTAAGGGGTAACAATCAGCCCCAGCATTTT
TRBJ2-7,TRBV28,-,-,CASSSSGALYEQYF,TGTGCCAGCAGTTCCTCTGGGGCCCTCTACGAGCAGTACTTC
TRBJ2-7,TRBV6-5,-,TRBD1,CASRGLNRGNNEQYF,TGTGCCAGTAGGGGCCTTAACAGGGGAAACAACGAGCAGTACTTC
TRBJ1-2,TRBV5-1,-,-,CASSLSDTFGYTF,TGCGCCAGCAGCTTGTCCGATACCTTCGGATACACCTTC
TRBJ2-3,TRBV4-2,few,TRBD2,CASSQRGGTDTQYF,TGTGCCAGCAGCCAGCGGGGGGGCACAGATACGCAGTATTTT
TRBJ1-6,TRBV9,-,-,CASSGAGINSPLHF,TGTGCCAGCAGCGGGGCAGGAATTAATTCACCCCTCCACTTT
TRBJ1-5,TRBV30,-,TRBD1,CAWSVGQGLQPQHF,TGTGCCTGGAGTGTGGGACAGGGACTTCAGCCCCAGCATTTT
TRBJ1-3,TRBV30,-,-,CAWSVRVGNTIYF,TGTGCCTGGAGTGTACGAGTTGGAAACACCATATATTTT
TRBJ2-2,TRBV14,-,TRBD1,CASSRPGQGTGELFF,TGTGCCAGCAGCCGGCCGGGACAGGGCACCGGGGAGCTGTTTTTT
TRBJ2-2,TRBV10-1,-,-,CASRDVTGELFF,TGCGCCAGCCGGGACGTCACCGGGGAGCTGTTTTTT
TRBJ2-2,TRBV5-1,once,-,CASSSGELTSGELFF,TGCGCCAGCAGTTCAGGGGAATTAACGAGCGGGGAGCTGTTTTTT
TRBJ1-1,TRBV6-5,-,TRBD1,CASRVQGAENTEAFF,TGTGCCAGCAGGGTACAGGGGGCGGAGAACACTGAAGCTTTCTTT
TRBJ1-2,TRBV3-1/TRBV3-2,-,-,CASSLRVSLYGYTF,TGTGCCAGCAGCCTGCGGGTCTCTCTCTATGGCTACACCTTC
TRBJ1-4,TRBV24-1,-,TRBD1,CATRDRVGEKLFF,TGTGCCACCAGGGACAGGGTAGGCGAAAAACTGTTTTTT
TRBJ2-7,TRBV28,-,-,CASSLAGSSSYEQYF,TGTGCCAGCAGTTTAGCCGGGAGTAGCTCCTACGAGCAGTACTTC
TRBJ1-2,TRBV2,-,-,CASSESATDYGYTF,TGTGCCAGCAGTGAGTCCGCGACAGACTATGGCTACACCTTC
TRBJ2-1,TRBV7-2,-,TRBD2,CASSLKLAGGREQFF,TGTGCCAGCAGCTTAAAACTAGCGGGGGGGCGCGAGCAGTTCTTC
TRBJ1-1,TRBV10-3,-,-,CAIRASLGTEAFF,TGTGCCATCAGAGCGTCACTGGGCACTGAAGCTTTCTTT
TRBJ1-3,TRBV21-1,-,-,CASSKKATGGQSGNTIYF,TGTGCCAGCAGCAAAAAGGCAACAGGGGGGCAGTCTGGAAACACCATATATTTT
TRBJ1-1,TRBV29-1,-,-,CSVRTVNTEAFF,TGCAGCGTTCGGACGGTGAACACTGAAGCTTTCTTT
TRBJ1-2,TRBV11-2,-,-,CASSLVGGSHYGYTF,TGTGCCAGCAGCTTAGTGGGCGGGAGCCACTATGGCTACACCTTC
TRBJ1-4,TRBV19,-,-,CASSTGGATNEKLFF,TGTGCCAGTAGTACCGGGGGGGCAACTAATGAAAAACTGTTTTTT
TRBJ1-1,TRBV5-1,-,TRBD1,CASSRLQGTTEAFF,TGCGCCAGCAGCAGATTACAGGGGACCACTGAAGCTTTCTTT
TRBJ1-5,TRBV6-1,-,-,CASSDGGHSHSNQPQHF,TGTGCCAGCAGTGATGGAGGCCACAGTCATAGCAATCAGCCCCAGCATTTT
TRBJ2-7,TRBV11-2,-,-,CASSLDRPGAHEQYF,TGTGCCAGCAGCTTAGATAGACCGGGGGCCCACGAGCAGTACTTC
TRBJ2-2,TRBV13,-,-,CASSLGGPSTGELFF,TGTGCCAGCAGCTTAGGGGGGCCCTCTACCGGGGAGCTGTTTTTT